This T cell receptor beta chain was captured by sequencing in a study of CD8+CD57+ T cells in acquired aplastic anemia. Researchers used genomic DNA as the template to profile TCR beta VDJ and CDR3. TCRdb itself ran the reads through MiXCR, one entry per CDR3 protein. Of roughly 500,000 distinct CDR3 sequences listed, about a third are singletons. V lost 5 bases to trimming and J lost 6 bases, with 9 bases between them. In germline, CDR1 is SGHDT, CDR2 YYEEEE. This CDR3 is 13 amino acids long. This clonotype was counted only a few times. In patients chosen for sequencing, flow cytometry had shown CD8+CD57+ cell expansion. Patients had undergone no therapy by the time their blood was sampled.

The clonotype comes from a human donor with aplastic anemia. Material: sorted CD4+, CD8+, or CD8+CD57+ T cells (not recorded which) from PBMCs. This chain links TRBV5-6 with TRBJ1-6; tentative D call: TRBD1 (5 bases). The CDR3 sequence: CASRGDFNSPLHF. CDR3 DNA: TGTGCCAGCAGGGGGGACTTTAATTCACCCCTCCACTTT. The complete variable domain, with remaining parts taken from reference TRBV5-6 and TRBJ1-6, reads DAGVTQSPTHLIKTRGQQVTLRCSPKSGHDTVSWYQQALGQGPQFIFQYYEEEERQRGNFPDRFSGHQFPNYSSELNVNALLLGDSALYLCASRGDFNSPLHFGNGTRLTVT.